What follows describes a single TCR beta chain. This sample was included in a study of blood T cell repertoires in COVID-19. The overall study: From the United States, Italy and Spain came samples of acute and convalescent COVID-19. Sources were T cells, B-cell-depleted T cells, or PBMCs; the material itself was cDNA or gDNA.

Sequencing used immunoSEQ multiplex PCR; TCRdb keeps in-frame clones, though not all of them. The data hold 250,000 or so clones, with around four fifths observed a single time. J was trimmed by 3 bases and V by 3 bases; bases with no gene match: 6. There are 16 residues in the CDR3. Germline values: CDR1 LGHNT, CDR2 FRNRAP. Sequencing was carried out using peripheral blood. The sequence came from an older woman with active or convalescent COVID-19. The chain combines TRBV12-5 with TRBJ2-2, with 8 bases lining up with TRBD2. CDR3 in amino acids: CASGFTSGGDTGELFF. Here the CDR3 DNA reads TGTGCTAGTGGTTTCACCAGCGGGGGTGACACCGGGGAGCTGTTTTTT.